This T cell receptor beta chain originates from a study of blood T cell repertoires in COVID-19. Study in general: Acute-phase and convalescent COVID-19 samples originated in the United States, Italy and Spain.

Authors' methods: From reference gene primer amplification, estimates of nucleated cell counts were derived. Profiling relied on immunoSEQ multiplex PCR, and the TCRdb table lists in-frame clones only, not all of them. The V and J calls and the clone size are those of that table, but D and trimming were determined from the DNA. The repertoire holds 100,000 to 150,000 clones, approximately 90% seen once, with 9% to 12% in the top ten. Source material: peripheral blood. The sequence derives from a man aged 50 to 60 with acute or convalescent COVID-19.

The CDR3 DNA sequence: TGTGCCAGCACGTGGGGACAGGGTACCTACACTGAAGCTTTCTTT. Encoded protein: CASTWGQGTYTEAFF. This chain uses TRBV9 with TRBJ1-1, with TRBD1 matching 9 bases. V dropped 6 bases and J dropped 3; count of bases not matched to a gene: 9. The CDR3 loop spans 15 amino acids. Germline CDR1 SGDLS, CDR2 YYNGEE.